The 10 T cell receptor beta chains reported below all come from one sample, sequenced in a study of OX40 agonist ivuxolimab in advanced cancers. The receptor library was made with the immunoSEQ multiplex PCR assay. Not all clones reach the TCRdb copy of this immuneACCESS table, which keeps in-frame sequences only. Checked studies attribute under half of the gap to unresolved V genes and leave the rest unexplained. This sample has under 80,000 clones in its table, and approximately 80% of those were observed once. In total, the top ten clones hold over 0.95% of the sample. This material consisted of CD4+ or CD8+ T cells sorted from blood, taken in a trial of the OX40 agonist ivuxolimab. These receptors were collected from an adult with an advanced solid tumor such as melanoma, head and neck, liver or kidney cancer.

This chain links TRBV7-8 with TRBJ1-2; 10 bases agree with TRBD1. The CDR3 length is 17 residues. Per the germline V gene, CDR1 is SGHVS and CDR2 is FQNEAQ. The ends lost 0 bases at V and 2 bases at J; junction bases unmatched: 6. CDR3 coding DNA: TGTGCCAGCAGCTTAGCGGGACAGGGGCTCGGAAACTATGGCTACACCTTC. Translation: CASSLAGQGLGNYGYTF.

The chain employs TRBV19 and TRBJ2-7; 8 positions agree with TRBD1. The V gene's germline CDR1 is LNHDA and CDR2 SQIVND (reference sequence). CDR3 length equals 11 residues. Losses at the gene ends were 6 bases for V and 6 bases for J; bases not matched to a gene: 1. The CDR3 coding sequence is TGTGCCAGTAGCGACAGGGGCGAGCAGTACTTC. Translated, it gives CASSDRGEQYF.

This chain joins TRBV5-1 and TRBJ1-5; D gene unclear. CDR1 and CDR2 (germline): SGHRS, YFSETQ. The CDR3 contains 13 residues. With 3 bases removed from V and 7 bases from J, the gap between germline ends came to 11 bases. The CDR3 DNA sequence: TGCGCCAGCAGCTCGGGAGGAGGACAGCCCCAGCATTTT. The encoded protein is CASSSGGGQPQHF.

The chain joins TRBV7-8 to TRBJ1-2; D is unclear. Between the trimmed V and J ends, which lost 2 bases and 6 bases, there was a span of 13 bases. In germline, CDR1 is SGHVS, CDR2 FQNEAQ. The CDR3 loop spans 14 amino acids. CDR3 DNA: TGTGCCAGCAGCTTATTCGGATCACTGAATGGCTACACCTTC. Translating gives CASSLFGSLNGYTF.

The chain couples TRBV19 to TRBJ1-6; weak D call: TRBD1 (6 bases). The CDR3 is made up of 12 amino acids. Germline lookup yields CDR1 LNHDA and CDR2 SQIVND (reference sequence). V dropped 6 bases and J dropped 10 bases, with 10 bases sitting between them. The CDR3 sequence: CASSVRGSPLHF. As DNA, the CDR3 is TGTGCCAGTAGCGTGAGGGGGTCACCCCTCCACTTT.

The chain couples TRBV4-2 to TRBJ2-3; D possibly uses TRBD1 or TRBD2 (6 bases each). There are 15 residues in the CDR3. Germline V gene sequence: CDR1 LGHNA, CDR2 YNFKEQ. V lost 5 bases and J lost 6, with 18 bases in between. In nucleotides, the CDR3 is TGTGCCAGCAGCAACTCCGGGGGCGCCCCGGATACGCAGTATTTT. Its protein product is CASSNSGGAPDTQYF.

The V gene is TRBV2, the J gene TRBJ1-2; the D is unclear. CDR1 and CDR2 from the germline V gene are SNHLY and FYNNEI. The V end lost 0 bases, the J end lost 7 bases, and 15 bases lay between the germline ends. This CDR3 is built from 15 residues. For the CDR3, the DNA is TGTGCCAGCAGTGAAGCGCTTCGGGGTCGCGGTGGCTACACCTTC. Amino acids: CASSEALRGRGGYTF. Filled out from reference TRBV2 and TRBJ1-2, the complete variable domain reads EPEVTQTPSHQVTQMGQEVILRCVPISNHLYFYWYRQILGQKVEFLVSFYNNEISEKSEIFDDQFSVERPDGSNFTLKIRSTKLEDSAMYFCASSEALRGRGGYTFGSGTRLTVV.

CDR3 sequence reads: CASSMTSSGANVLTF. The CDR3 DNA reads TGTGCCAGCAGCATGACCTCCTCTGGGGCCAACGTCCTGACTTTC. The genes are TRBV7-9 and TRBJ2-6, with D uncertain. This CDR3 contains 15 residues. V was clipped by 5 bases and J by 0 bases, with 8 bases between them. Germline V gene sequence: CDR1 SEHNR, CDR2 FQNEAQ (reference sequence).

This clone has just a few counts. The chain employs TRBV5-1 and TRBJ2-7; D unresolved. Germline V lookup: CDR1 SGHRS, CDR2 YFSETQ. The CDR3 runs 13 residues. The germline V and J ends were trimmed by 3 bases and 2 bases, with 9 bases remaining between them. In DNA form, the CDR3 reads TGCGCCAGCAGCTCACCGGCCACCTACGAGCAGTACTTC. As protein: CASSSPATYEQYF.

V usage is TRBV28 and J usage is TRBJ1-2; no reliable D call. Germline CDR1 is MDHEN and CDR2 is SYDVKM. The CDR3 is 15 amino acids. The ends were cut back, 2 bases at V and 6 bases at J, with 16 bases in the middle. The CDR3 loop is CASSLGRVSGHGYTF. The DNA for the CDR3 is TGTGCCAGCAGTTTAGGGAGGGTAAGCGGGCATGGCTACACCTTC.